Shown below are 14 T cell receptor beta chains from a single sample sequenced in a study of blood T cell repertoires in COVID-19. Sequencing was performed with immunoSEQ multiplex PCR; in TCRdb, only in-frame clones are kept and a portion is missing. The table shows 150,000 to 200,000 clones, with around nine tenths occurring only once. Sequences were obtained from peripheral blood. These receptors were obtained from a woman in her 70s with COVID-19, enrolled during active disease.

The V gene is TRBV2, the J gene TRBJ2-2; 7 bases map to TRBD2. Germline loops: CDR1 SNHLY, CDR2 FYNNEI. With V trimmed by 6 bases and J by 5 bases, 12 bases remained unmatched. There are 16 residues in the CDR3. The CDR3 bases are TGTGCCAGCAGACGCTTCGCGGGAGAAGGTACCGGGGAGCTGTTTTTT. Its translation: CASRRFAGEGTGELFF. The variable domain in full, with the rest retrieved from reference TRBV2 and TRBJ2-2, is EPEVTQTPSHQVTQMGQEVILRCVPISNHLYFYWYRQILGQKVEFLVSFYNNEISEKSEIFDDQFSVERPDGSNFTLKIRSTKLEDSAMYFCASRRFAGEGTGELFFGEGSRLTVL.

The genes are TRBV4-2 and TRBJ2-3; 14 nucleotides agree with TRBD2. The V gene's germline CDR1 is LGHNA and CDR2 YNFKEQ. The CDR3 consists of 19 residues. V shed 2 bases and J 7 bases; nucleotides not matched to a gene: 14. The DNA for the CDR3 is TGTGCCAGCAGCCAACTGGTGCCGGGACTAGCGGGAGAGGTGAATACGCAGTATTTT. Protein product: CASSQLVPGLAGEVNTQYF.

The chain has TRBV9 and TRBJ1-3, with 9 nucleotides matching TRBD1. Trimming removed 4 bases from V and 4 bases from J; junction bases left unmatched: 6. CDR1 and CDR2 (germline): SGDLS, YYNGEE. CDR3 length: 15 amino acids. The CDR3 spells CASSTGTGPGNTIYF. CDR3 bases: TGTGCCAGCAGCACTGGGACAGGGCCGGGAAACACCATATATTTT.

This sequence joins TRBV7-2 and TRBJ2-3; D remains unclear. The length of the CDR3 is 14 residues. Trimming left V 5 bases short and J 0 bases short, with 9 bases between. Germline CDR1 and CDR2: SGHTA and FQGNSA. The CDR3 region has the DNA TGTGCCAGCAGCCCTCTGACTAGCACAGATACGCAGTATTTT. It is translated as CASSPLTSTDTQYF.

This clone came up a few times. This chain joins TRBV29-1 and TRBJ1-1; D is unclear. The V gene's germline CDR1 is SQVTM and CDR2 ANQGSEA. CDR3 size: 11 residues. V was shortened by 4 bases and J by 7 bases, with 10 bases between the two germline ends. The CDR3 sequence: CSVVSGLEAFF. CDR3 nucleotides: TGCAGCGTTGTTTCGGGTCTTGAAGCTTTCTTT.

The chain couples TRBV3-1 (or the pseudogene TRBV3-2) to TRBJ2-6; D possibly corresponds to TRBD2 (6 bases). Deletions cut 2 bases from V and 3 bases from J, with 11 bases between. CDR3 length equals 16 residues. Per the germline V gene, CDR1 is LGHDT and CDR2 is YNNKEL (reference sequence). In DNA form, the CDR3 reads TGTGCCAGCAGCCAACATACTAGCAGTGGGGCCAACGTCCTGACTTTC. Protein: CASSQHTSSGANVLTF.

The chain joins TRBV6-5 to TRBJ1-1, with no clear D. The CDR3 runs to 13 residues. With 6 bases removed from V and 7 bases from J, the gap between germline ends came to 15 bases. The germline gives CDR1 MNHEY, CDR2 SVGAGI. CDR3 sequence: CASRINTGFEAFF. The CDR3, as DNA: TGTGCCAGCAGAATAAATACGGGTTTTGAAGCTTTCTTT.

The rearrangement uses TRBV9 and TRBJ2-5; 11 bases line up with TRBD1. The CDR3 covers 16 residues. The germline V gene has CDR1 SGDLS and CDR2 YYNGEE. The ends lost 3 bases at V and 7 bases at J; junction bases unmatched: 11. The CDR3 nucleotides read TGTGCCAGCAGCGGGACCTGGACAGGGGGCGCCGGGACCCAGTACTTC. As protein: CASSGTWTGGAGTQYF.

This chain joins TRBV19 and TRBJ2-3; D possibly corresponds to TRBD1 (6 bases). The length of the CDR3 is 18 residues. Germline V gene lookup returns CDR1 LNHDA and CDR2 SQIVND (reference sequence). V lost 7 bases and J lost 0, with 23 bases in between. CDR3 sequence reads: CASTTQYPGARSTDTQYF. For the CDR3, the DNA is TGTGCCAGTACCACCCAATACCCAGGGGCCCGTAGCACAGATACGCAGTATTTT.

This sequence joins TRBV29-1 and TRBJ1-2, with 7 bases lining up with TRBD1. The CDR3 runs 13 residues. V lost 7 bases to trimming and J lost 4 bases; unmatched junction nucleotides: 9. Germline V gives CDR1 SQVTM, CDR2 ANQGSEA. The chain's CDR3 is CSDRQGQGYGYTF. CDR3 DNA sequence: TGCAGCGATCGACAGGGTCAGGGCTATGGCTACACCTTC.

The CDR3 region is CAWSHRGGLGYGYTF. The DNA for the CDR3 is TGTGCCTGGAGTCACCGCGGGGGGTTGGGCTATGGCTACACCTTC. The V call is TRBV30, the J call TRBJ1-2, with a possible D match to TRBD1 (5 bases). The germline gives CDR1 GTSNPN, CDR2 SVGIG (reference sequence). Trimming took 2 bases from V and 4 from J, leaving 17 bases between them. The CDR3 sequence is 15 residues long.

The rearrangement links TRBV7-8 to TRBJ1-3; TRBD1 matches 7 bases. The V and J ends lost 5 bases and 0 bases, in that order; junction bases with no gene match: 10. Germline CDR1 is SGHVS and CDR2 is FQNEAQ. The CDR3 has 17 amino acids. The CDR3 here is CASSTKSGTVSGNTIYF. The DNA for the CDR3 is TGTGCCAGCAGCACTAAATCCGGGACAGTCTCTGGAAACACCATATATTTT.

This chain joins TRBV11-3 and TRBJ2-1; TRBD1 agrees at 8 bases. With V trimmed by 4 bases and J by 9 bases, 11 bases remained unmatched. The CDR3 totals 15 residues. Per germline, CDR1 SGHNT and CDR2 YENEEA. The CDR3 coding sequence is TGTGCCAGCAGCTCCCCGGACAGGGAGTTCGGTGAGCAGTTCTTC. Translation gives CASSSPDREFGEQFF.

J is TRBJ1-2 and V is TRBV7-9; D gene unclear. Germline values: CDR1 SEHNR, CDR2 FQNEAQ (reference sequence). Between the trimmed V and J ends, which lost 5 bases and 8 bases, there was a span of 24 bases. CDR3 size: 16 residues. The CDR3: CASSPRFGSLGWGYTF. CDR3 bases: TGTGCCAGCAGCCCGCGTTTTGGTTCTCTTGGTTGGGGCTACACCTTC.